The sequence of this T cell receptor (beta chain) was determined in a study of CD4 T cells in relation to SARS-CoV-2 and coronaviruses. Overall study context: PBMCs were cultured with antigen for about eleven days before TCR beta sequencing. Shared crossreactive spike epitopes were mapped to their HLA restriction.

Before the COVID-19 pandemic, during about 2011-2019, CD4+ T cells were taken from unexposed donors. Isolation of CD4+ T cells took place after less than twelve days in culture. As cell numbers allowed, unexposed-donor CD4+ T cells faced SARS-CoV-2 S/N and four cold-coronavirus spikes. The CDR3 contains 13 residues. The V end lost 5 bases, the J end lost 6 bases, and 11 bases lay between the germline ends. Germline CDR1 is MNHEY and CDR2 is SVGEGT. Whole-study findings and limits: Approximately 65% of donors had memory CD4+ clonotypes crossrecognizing SARS-CoV-2 and common cold coronavirus spike.

Clones were sequenced by immunoSEQ multiplex PCR, and TCRdb holds only the in-frame ones, with some missing. Of 20,000 or so clones listed, around 75% were seen once; the top ten hold around 12%. As for this clone: The target antigen is unknown.

The sequence was obtained from a human donor in good health. The chain has TRBV6-2 or TRBV6-3 and TRBJ1-5; maybe TRBD1 (6 bases). The source material was CD4+ T cells from PBMCs, cultured in vitro. The CDR3 region has the DNA TGTGCCAGCAGTCAGGGGTCCGCTCAGCCCCAGCATTTT. Encoded protein: CASSQGSAQPQHF.